One and the same sample provided the 15 T cell receptor beta chains below, sequenced in a study of T-cell reconstitution after alpha-beta-depleted transplantation in children. The library targeted TCRbeta and was prepared with unique molecular identifiers. TCRdb ran MiXCR on the PCR reads and lists one entry per CDR3 protein. The table records about 22,000 distinct CDR3 sequences, under 13% of them present only once. The sample consisted of PBMCs from the stem cell graft donor, taken from the stem cell graft. The receptors were gathered from a human donor who donated a stem cell graft to a child with chronic granulomatous disease.

In its sample, this clonotype was seen a few times. Possible read error: a much larger clone is one base away. The chain recombines TRBV12-3 or TRBV12-4 with TRBJ2-4; 8 bases fit TRBD2. The CDR3 runs to 17 residues. The CDR3 sequence: CASSLGFGLANKNSQYF. In DNA, the CDR3 is TGTGCCAGCAGTTTGGGATTTGGACTAGCAAACAAAAACAGTCAGTACTTC.

In its sample, this clonotype was seen many times. The genes are TRBV5-5 and TRBJ1-5; 8 bases are a match to TRBD1. Looked up from germline, CDR1 is SGHKS and CDR2 is YYEKEE (reference sequence). The V gene end was trimmed by 4 bases and the J gene end by 5 bases; junction bases not matched to a gene: 11. The CDR3 contains 16 residues. The CDR3 region is CASSPPDRVYDQPQHF. DNA of the CDR3: TGTGCCAGCAGCCCACCGGACAGGGTATATGATCAGCCCCAGCATTTT.

This clonotype was picked up many times. The rearrangement joins TRBV15 to TRBJ2-2, with 9 bases aligning to TRBD2. Looked up from germline, CDR1 is LNHNV and CDR2 is YYDKDF (reference sequence). The CDR3 has 18 amino acids. V gave up 0 bases and J gave up 4 bases; unmatched junction bases: 9. CDR3 DNA sequence: TGTGCCACCAGCAGAGATGGGGTTAGCGGGGGACTCACCGGGGAGCTGTTTTTT. Amino acids: CATSRDGVSGGLTGELFF.

This clonotype was recorded many times. The V gene is TRBV20-1, the J gene TRBJ2-5; 10 nucleotides align to TRBD2. This CDR3 has 16 amino acids. Per the germline V gene, CDR1 is DFQATT and CDR2 is SNEGSKA (reference sequence). With V trimmed by 1 base and J by 4 bases, 9 bases remained unmatched. CDR3 amino acids: CSARATSGNIGETQYF. CDR3 bases: TGCAGTGCTAGAGCTACTAGCGGGAACATAGGAGAGACCCAGTACTTC.

The rearrangement links TRBV29-1 to TRBJ2-1; 7 bases map to TRBD1. The germline gives CDR1 SQVTM, CDR2 ANQGSEA. The CDR3 contains 13 residues. J was trimmed by 3 bases and V by 6 bases; bases with no gene match: 5. The CDR3 DNA sequence: TGCAGCGTCACAGGGGATTACTACAATGAGCAGTTCTTC. This sequence encodes CSVTGDYYNEQFF.

This clonotype was seen ten or more times. The chain uses TRBV29-1 and TRBJ2-5, with 7 bases matching TRBD1. The germline gives CDR1 SQVTM, CDR2 ANQGSEA. V dropped 5 bases and J dropped 4; count of bases not matched to a gene: 7. The length of the CDR3 is 13 residues. CDR3 residues: CSVRTGTVETQYF. The CDR3 nucleotides read TGCAGCGTTCGGACAGGAACCGTAGAGACCCAGTACTTC.

This clonotype was observed many times. V gene TRBV5-1 combines with J gene TRBJ1-1, with D uncertain. V gave up 4 bases and J gave up 3 bases, with 13 bases separating them. CDR1 and CDR2 (germline): SGHRS, YFSETQ. The CDR3 loop spans 14 amino acids. The CDR3 DNA reads as TGCGCCAGCAGCAGGAACCGGATGGACACTGAAGCTTTCTTT. It is translated as CASSRNRMDTEAFF.

This clonotype occurred a few times. The rearrangement links TRBV5-5 to TRBJ1-2; perhaps TRBD1 as D (6 bases). Deletions cut 3 bases from V and 10 bases from J, with 16 bases between. CDR3 length: 13 amino acids. Germline CDR1 SGHKS, CDR2 YYEKEE (reference sequence). As DNA, the CDR3 is TGTGCCAGCAGCTCCCCTGGACAGAGCAACTACACCTTC. As protein: CASSSPGQSNYTF.

This clonotype was observed many times. The chain couples TRBV5-1 to TRBJ2-2, with D maybe TRBD1 (6 bases). The length of the CDR3 is 16 residues. Per the germline V gene, CDR1 is SGHRS and CDR2 is YFSETQ. The V end lost 2 bases, the J end lost 1 base, and 12 bases lay between the germline ends. CDR3 sequence (DNA): TGCGCCAGCAGCTTCTACAGGGAATGGAACACCGGGGAGCTGTTTTTT. Translating it yields CASSFYREWNTGELFF. Complete variable domain (other parts from reference TRBV5-1 and TRBJ2-2): KAGVTQTPRYLIKTRGQQVTLSCSPISGHRSVSWYQQTPGQGLQFLFEYFSETQRNKGNFPGRFSGRQFSNSRSEMNVSTLELGDSALYLCASSFYREWNTGELFFGEGSRLTVL.

There are many counts of this clonotype. This chain joins TRBV20-1 and TRBJ2-7, with TRBD2 identical over 15 bases. This CDR3 comprises 15 residues. The junction had 6 bases not matched to a gene; V was cut back by 6 bases and J by 3 bases. Germline-derived CDR1 and CDR2 are DFQATT and SNEGSKA (reference sequence). The CDR3 DNA is TGCAGTGCCTCCGGGACTAGCGGGAGGATCTACGAGCAGTACTTC. This gives the protein CSASGTSGRIYEQYF.

This clonotype was observed at least ten times. The CDR3 region is CATSPSRASNTEAFF. CDR3 nucleotide sequence: TGTGCCACCAGCCCCTCCCGGGCCTCAAACACTGAAGCTTTCTTT. This chain links TRBV15 with TRBJ1-1, with D unclear. Germline V gene data show CDR1 as LNHNV and CDR2 as YYDKDF (reference sequence). The V gene lost 5 bases and the J gene lost 2 bases, with 15 bases spanning the gap. This CDR3 contains 15 residues.

The chain combines TRBV11-2 with TRBJ2-3; D may be TRBD2 (5 bases). The V gene's germline CDR1 is SGHAT and CDR2 FQNNGV. Trimming shortened V by 5 bases and J by 0 bases, and 18 bases separated the two germline ends. The CDR3 runs to 17 residues. CDR3 nucleotide sequence: TGTGCCAGCAGCCCCCTTCGGCGGGTCGTGAGCACAGATACGCAGTATTTT. This encodes CASSPLRRVVSTDTQYF.

Relative to its sample, this clonotype is medium-sized. CDR3 sequence reads: CSATGQQETQYF. In DNA form, the CDR3 reads TGCAGCGCCACGGGACAGCAAGAGACCCAGTACTTC. The chain carries TRBV29-1 and TRBJ2-5; 7 nucleotides match TRBD1. This CDR3 comprises 12 residues. CDR1 and CDR2 (germline): SQVTM, ANQGSEA. The ends lost 7 bases at V and 2 bases at J; junction bases unmatched: 4. The full variable domain, with the rest looked up from reference TRBV29-1 and TRBJ2-5, is SAVISQKPSRDICQRGTSLTIQCQVDSQVTMMFWYRQQPGQSLTLIATANQGSEATYESGFVIDKFPISRPNLTFSTLTVSNMSPEDSSIYLCSATGQQETQYFGPGTRLLVL.

This clonotype was seen repeatedly, ten times or more. This chain links TRBV5-1 with TRBJ2-1; 11 positions match TRBD2. This CDR3 spans 16 amino acids. Trimming removed 4 bases from V and 8 bases from J; junction bases left unmatched: 11. Germline V gene data show CDR1 as SGHRS and CDR2 as YFSETQ. The CDR3 nucleotides read TGCGCCAGCAGCCCGGAGGCTAGCGGGAGGAATTATGAGCAGTTCTTC. Translating gives CASSPEASGRNYEQFF.

This chain uses TRBV3-1 with TRBJ1-2; 10 bases align to TRBD1. The length of the CDR3 is 18 residues. Per germline, CDR1 LGHDT and CDR2 YNNKEL (reference sequence). V shed 10 bases, J shed 5 bases, and the junction held 22 bases outside the gene matches. CDR3: CAICYPTIYRDRGYGYTF. In DNA form, the CDR3 reads TGTGCCATCTGTTACCCGACGATTTACCGGGACAGGGGATATGGCTACACCTTC.